This T cell receptor beta chain was captured in a study of blood T cell repertoires in COVID-19. Study context: Samples came from the United States, Italy and Spain, spanning acute and convalescent COVID-19. Nucleic acid was either cDNA or gDNA, and it came from T cells, B-cell-depleted T cells, or PBMCs.

The germline V and J ends were trimmed by 0 bases and 0 bases, with 8 bases remaining between them. Germline V gives CDR1 SGHVS, CDR2 FQNEAQ. The CDR3 length is 15 residues. In the original workflow: From reference gene primer amplification, estimates of nucleated cell counts were derived. Profiled with immunoSEQ multiplex PCR; TCRdb holds only in-frame clones, not every one. For V, J and clone size, that table is used; D and trimming come from the DNA. The sample has 150,000 to 200,000 clones, roughly nine tenths seen once. The chain combines TRBV7-8 with TRBJ1-1; D is unclear. The source is a man between 18 and 35 years old who had recovered from COVID-19. Sequencing was done on a sample of peripheral blood. In nucleotides, the CDR3 is TGTGCCAGCAGCTTAGCAAGCCGAGTGAACACTGAAGCTTTCTTT. Translating gives CASSLASRVNTEAFF.